The 19 T cell receptor beta chains below come from one sample, sequenced in a study of molecular identifiers for immune sequencing clone quantification. TCRdb called the PCR reads again in MiXCR, with one record for every CDR3 protein. The sample lists 300,000 to 400,000 distinct CDR3 sequences; about a fifth were seen once. Input material: naive CD8+ T cells from blood, with Jurkat cell RNA spiked in. As for subset: FACS-sorted CD8+CD4-CCR7+CD45RA+ naive T cells. The receptors stem from a human donor in good health. Some libraries in this study had Jurkat cell RNA spiked in.

In its sample, this clonotype was seen a few times. The chain joins TRBV4-1 to TRBJ1-1; D is unclear. Trimming stripped 1 base from V and 3 bases from J, with 12 bases between. The CDR3 sequence is 15 residues long. The germline V gene has CDR1 MGHRA and CDR2 YSYEKL. The CDR3 reads CASSQGAGGDTEAFF. CDR3 nucleotide sequence: TGCGCCAGCAGCCAAGGGGCGGGCGGCGACACTGAAGCTTTCTTT.

The chain's CDR3 is CASSQVKGPPLHF. The CDR3 region has the DNA TGTGCCAGCAGCCAAGTCAAGGGCCCGCCCCTCCACTTT. The gene calls are TRBV14 and TRBJ1-6; D uncertain. Germline V gives CDR1 SGHDN, CDR2 FVKESK. The V end lost 1 base, the J end lost 13 bases, and 11 bases lay between the germline ends. This CDR3 region has 13 residues. The full variable domain, with the rest looked up from reference TRBV14 and TRBJ1-6, is EAGVTQFPSHSVIEKGQTVTLRCDPISGHDNLYWYRRVMGKEIKFLLHFVKESKQDESGMPNNRFLAERTGGTYSTLKVQPAELEDSGVYFCASSQVKGPPLHFGNGTRLTVT.

This clonotype was recorded many times. The gene calls are TRBV28 and TRBJ2-2; a possible D gene is TRBD2 (5 bases). V was cut by 6 bases and J by 0 bases, with 14 bases left in between. This CDR3 is built from 16 residues. Germline CDR1 and CDR2: MDHEN and SYDVKM. The CDR3 loop reads CASRQTGRPNTGELFF. In nucleotides, the CDR3 is TGTGCCAGCAGACAGACGGGGAGACCGAACACCGGGGAGCTGTTTTTT.

This chain joins TRBV7-9 and TRBJ1-5, with a possible D match to TRBD1 (6 bases). The CDR3 has 15 amino acids. Germline V gene data show CDR1 as SEHNR and CDR2 as FQNEAQ (reference sequence). Between the trimmed V and J ends, which lost 3 bases and 3 bases, there was a span of 12 bases. The CDR3 nucleotides read TGTGCCAGCAGCTTCTATACAGGGATCAATCAGCCCCAGCATTTT. Protein product: CASSFYTGINQPQHF.

This clonotype was seen more than once but under ten times. The chain's CDR3 is CASSSLTYEQYF. The CDR3 bases are TGTGCCAGCAGTTCTCTTACGTACGAGCAGTACTTC. This chain uses TRBV12-3 or TRBV12-4 with TRBJ2-7; no clear D gene. This CDR3 contains 12 residues. V was pared by 4 bases and J by 4 bases, with 8 bases between.

This clonotype occurred a few times. The chain combines TRBV27 with TRBJ2-7; the D gene could be TRBD1 or TRBD2 (5 bases each). The CDR3 is 15 residues long. CDR1 is MNHEY and CDR2 is SMNVEV in the germline V gene (reference sequence). V was pared by 5 bases and J by 2 bases, with 16 bases between. CDR3 residues: CASSLTGTSTYEQYF. The CDR3 coding sequence is TGTGCCAGCAGTCTGACCGGGACGTCGACCTACGAGCAGTACTTC.

This clonotype has a handful of counts. The chain carries TRBV30 and TRBJ2-1, with 10 positions matching TRBD2. In germline, CDR1 is GTSNPN, CDR2 SVGIG (reference sequence). CDR3 length equals 16 residues. The V segment lost 1 base and the J segment 6 bases; nucleotides outside the gene matches: 9. CDR3 nucleotides: TGTGCCTGGAGTGAAACTCTAGCGGGGGAGCCCAATGAGCAGTTCTTC. It is translated as CAWSETLAGEPNEQFF.

The chain recombines TRBV27 with TRBJ2-7, with 8 bases matching TRBD1. The CDR3 is made up of 14 amino acids. Trimming removed 3 bases from V and 4 bases from J; junction bases left unmatched: 5. Germline loops: CDR1 MNHEY, CDR2 SMNVEV (reference sequence). The CDR3 spells CASSLTGAGYEQYF. In DNA form, the CDR3 reads TGTGCCAGCAGTTTGACAGGGGCAGGGTACGAGCAGTACTTC.

Turning to this clonotype: A read error is possible here, since a much larger clone lies one base away. The rearrangement uses TRBV4-3 and TRBJ2-3, with D uncertain. Germline CDR1 is LGHNA and CDR2 is YSLEER. The V end lost 2 bases, the J end lost 4 bases, and 10 bases lay between the germline ends. The CDR3 spans 14 residues. The CDR3 sequence: CASSQFAEPDTQYF. CDR3 sequence (DNA): TGCGCCAGCAGCCAATTCGCCGAACCAGATACGCAGTATTTT.

The CDR3 coding sequence is TGCGCCAGCAGCCCGGCGACCGGGGACAGACCCTACGAGCAGTACTTC. Translation: CASSPATGDRPYEQYF. V gene TRBV4-3 combines with J gene TRBJ2-7; 7 bases are shared with TRBD1. This CDR3 region has 16 residues. The ends lost 4 bases at V and 2 bases at J; junction bases unmatched: 11. CDR1 is LGHNA and CDR2 is YSLEER in the germline V gene.

With respect to this clonotype: One base away lies a much larger clone, so this may be a sequencing read error. This chain links TRBV6-5 with TRBJ1-1; no reliable D call. The germline V and J ends were trimmed by 2 bases and 3 bases, with 1 base remaining between them. Germline CDR1 reads MNHEY; CDR2 reads SVGAGI. This CDR3 comprises 11 residues. CDR3 region: CASSYDTEAFF. CDR3 DNA sequence: TGTGCCAGCAGTTACGACACTGAAGCTTTCTTT.

On this clonotype: A much larger clone lies a single base off, so this may be a read error. The genes are TRBV7-3 and TRBJ2-2; D might be TRBD1 or TRBD2, each matching 6 bases. Germline CDR1 reads SGHTA; CDR2 reads FQGTGA. There are 14 residues in the CDR3. The chain's CDR3 is CASSFTGLGGELSF. The CDR3 DNA reads as TGTGCCAGCAGCTTCACAGGGTTAGGCGGGGAGCTGTCTTTT.

This clonotype showed up many times. The rearrangement links TRBV30 to TRBJ2-3; unclear D gene. CDR1 GTSNPN and CDR2 SVGIG come from the germline V gene (reference sequence). Trimming took 4 bases from V and 3 from J, leaving 5 bases between them. The CDR3 extends over 11 amino acids. Here the CDR3 reads CAWTFTDTQYF. In DNA form, the CDR3 reads TGTGCCTGGACTTTTACAGATACGCAGTATTTT.

This clonotype was counted at least ten times. CDR3 amino acids: CSAAGGTSYNEQFF. In DNA, the CDR3 is TGCAGCGCAGCAGGCGGGACCTCCTACAATGAGCAGTTCTTC. The chain has TRBV29-1 and TRBJ2-1; D possibly corresponds to TRBD2 (6 bases). From germline, CDR1 is SQVTM and CDR2 ANQGSEA. CDR3 length equals 14 residues. Trimming shortened V by 7 bases and J by 0 bases, and 13 bases separated the two germline ends.

At least ten counts were recorded for this clonotype. The rearrangement uses TRBV7-9 and TRBJ2-3; D gene ambiguous. This CDR3 comprises 10 residues. The V and J ends lost 6 bases and 6 bases respectively, with 4 bases between them. Germline V gene lookup returns CDR1 SEHNR and CDR2 FQNEAQ (reference sequence). The CDR3 sequence: CASSLDTQYF. Here the CDR3 DNA reads TGTGCCAGCAGTTTGGATACGCAGTATTTT.

This clonotype was counted only a few times. The rearrangement uses TRBV12-5 and TRBJ2-3; D is unclear. Germline lookup yields CDR1 LGHNT and CDR2 FRNRAP. The CDR3 length is 14 residues. The ends were cut back, 7 bases at V and 3 bases at J, with 14 bases in the middle. CDR3 amino acids: CASAWGSRTDTQYF. The CDR3 coding sequence is TGTGCTAGTGCCTGGGGTAGCCGGACAGATACGCAGTATTTT.

This clonotype was observed a handful of times. This sequence joins TRBV27 and TRBJ2-1; D not resolved. Germline values: CDR1 MNHEY, CDR2 SMNVEV (reference sequence). The CDR3 totals 12 residues. The V gene lost 5 bases and the J gene lost 10 bases, with 12 bases spanning the gap. Here the CDR3 DNA reads TGTGCCAGCAGTCCCGGCCCTTTGGAGCAGTTCTTC. It is translated as CASSPGPLEQFF.

This clonotype has only a few counts. The chain recombines TRBV7-9 with TRBJ2-5, with unresolved D. This CDR3 region has 15 residues. Trimming took 1 base from V and 1 from J, leaving 10 bases between them. Germline V gene sequence: CDR1 SEHNR, CDR2 FQNEAQ (reference sequence). As DNA, the CDR3 is TGTGCCAGCAGCTTAGACGTTGGTATCCAAGAGACCCAGTACTTC. Translation: CASSLDVGIQETQYF.

Of note for this clonotype: A single base separates this from a much larger clone, so it may be a read error. The chain recombines TRBV7-8 with TRBJ1-1; 7 nucleotides line up with TRBD1. The CDR3 runs 14 residues. CDR1 SGHVS and CDR2 FQNEAQ come from the germline V gene. The CDR3 bases are TGTGCCAGCACACTGGGACAGATGAACACTGGAGCTTTCTTT. Protein product: CASTLGQMNTGAFF.